A selection of T cell receptor beta chains follows, all from one sample in a study of blood T cell repertoires in COVID-19. Only in-frame clones appear in the TCRdb table, and some are missing; sequencing was by immunoSEQ multiplex PCR. The data contain approximately 250,000 clones, around four fifths of them singletons. What was sequenced was PBMCs or T cells enriched from blood (not recorded which). These receptors all stem from a man aged 40-50 years who had recovered from COVID-19. Each CDR3 is given with its conserved first and last residue. D genes are given only for firm matches. Only part of the rows carry a size: once, few, many, or a class if the clone is expanded.

d_gene	abundance	v_gene	j_gene	CDR3nt	CDR3aa
TRBD1	-	TRBV6-5	TRBJ1-6	TGTGCCAGCAGTTACGACAGGGAGGTTAGAAATTCACCCCTCCACTTT	CASSYDREVRNSPLHF
-	-	TRBV18	TRBJ1-5	TGTGCCAGCTCACCAATGGGCCAGGACAATCAGCCCCAGCATTTT	CASSPMGQDNQPQHF
-	-	TRBV5-1	TRBJ1-3	TGCGCCAGCAGCTCTGGGGGGACCGGGACCGGAAACACCATATATTTT	CASSSGGTGTGNTIYF
-	-	TRBV21-1	TRBJ2-7	-	CASSKVVGTGSYEQYF
-	few	TRBV6-5	TRBJ1-3	TGTGCCAGCAGGCCTGGACAGATCTCTGGAAACACCATATATTTT	CASRPGQISGNTIYF
-	-	TRBV7-9	TRBJ1-2	TGTGCCAGCAGCTTAGGAGGGCAGGCTGGCTACACCTTC	CASSLGGQAGYTF
TRBD1	-	TRBV7-9	TRBJ2-7	TGTGCCAGCAGCTTAGCCCAGGGGGCTGACGAGCAGTACTTC	CASSLAQGADEQYF
TRBD1	-	TRBV5-1	TRBJ2-7	TGCGCCAGCAGCTTGGCGGACAGGGGGAGGGAGCAGTACTTC	CASSLADRGREQYF
-	-	TRBV4-2	TRBJ1-2	TGTGCCAGCAGCCAAACAAATCTTAATAACTATGGCTACACCTTC	CASSQTNLNNYGYTF
TRBD2	-	TRBV4-2	TRBJ2-7	TGTGCCAGCAGTCTCGGGACTAACTCCTACGAGCAGTACTTC	CASSLGTNSYEQYF
-	many	TRBV18	TRBJ1-5	TGTGCCAGCTCCTCGGGTTCAGGGGCTCCTCAGCCCCAGCATTTT	CASSSGSGAPQPQHF
-	-	TRBV18	TRBJ2-6	TGTGCCAGCTCACCCCGGGAATCTGGGGCCAACGTCCTGACTTTC	CASSPRESGANVLTF
-	-	TRBV3-1/TRBV3-2	TRBJ1-1	TGTGCCAGCAGCCAAACCTCAGGGTGGGCTTTCTTT	CASSQTSGWAFF